The next 8 T cell receptor beta chains were all read from a single sample in a study of vaccination and CD4 T cells after COVID-19. With the Oncomine TCR Beta short-read assay, DNA from cultured CD4+ T cells was sequenced. TCRdb redid the calling of the PCR reads with MiXCR, one entry per CDR3 protein. The table has about 25,000 distinct CDR3 sequences, roughly 49% seen once. The treatment was: roughly ten-day PBMC culture with coronavirus spike peptide pools or control peptides (ViraFEST assay). The antigens of these receptors remain unknown. Specimen: CD4+ T cells from blood, cultured in vitro. The receptors stem from a human donor who had recovered from COVID-19.

This clonotype came up a few times. The V and J genes are TRBV4-1 and TRBJ2-7; possibly TRBD2 for D (6 bases). V shed 4 bases and J shed 0 bases, with 13 bases lying between them. This CDR3 spans 15 amino acids. Germline V gives CDR1 MGHRA, CDR2 YSYEKL. CDR3 sequence: CASSLTPGSSYEQYF. The CDR3 DNA reads as TGCGCCAGCAGCCTAACCCCCGGGAGCTCCTACGAGCAGTACTTC.

The chain couples TRBV6-1 to TRBJ2-4, with TRBD2 as a possible D gene (5 bases). Germline CDR1 and CDR2: MNHNS and SASEGT. The CDR3 contains 14 residues. V was shortened by 6 bases and J by 0 bases, with 9 bases between the two germline ends. The CDR3 DNA sequence: TGTGCCAGCAGACTAGGCCCAGCCAAAAACATTCAGTACTTC. Protein sequence: CASRLGPAKNIQYF.

The gene calls are TRBV20-1 and TRBJ2-5, with no clear D. Trimming left V 0 bases short and J 2 bases short, with 13 bases between. Germline CDR1 DFQATT, CDR2 SNEGSKA (reference sequence). The CDR3 loop spans 15 amino acids. CDR3 bases: TGCAGTGCTAGAGATAGGATGATTGGACAAGAGACCCAGTACTTC. Protein product: CSARDRMIGQETQYF.

This clonotype turned up a few times. The rearrangement uses TRBV20-1 and TRBJ1-6, with D possibly matching TRBD1 (6 bases). CDR1 and CDR2 from the germline V gene are DFQATT and SNEGSKA (reference sequence). The CDR3 extends over 15 amino acids. Between the trimmed V and J ends, which lost 5 bases and 5 bases, there was a span of 16 bases. In DNA, the CDR3 is TGCAGTGCTCTTAGACAGGTTACTAATAATTCACCCCTCCACTTT. As protein: CSALRQVTNNSPLHF.

The V and J genes are TRBV6-1 and TRBJ1-1; tentative D call: TRBD1 (6 bases). Trimming stripped 5 bases from V and 2 bases from J, with 12 bases between. There are 14 residues in the CDR3. Germline CDR1 MNHNS, CDR2 SASEGT. DNA of the CDR3: TGTGCCAGCAGTCCGGCGGGGGCTAACACTGAAGCTTTCTTT. Protein product: CASSPAGANTEAFF.

The CDR3, as DNA: TGTGCCAGCAGTTTAATATTCGGCTCTGGGGCCAACGTCCTGACTTTC. This translates into CASSLIFGSGANVLTF. The rearrangement uses TRBV27 and TRBJ2-6; D is uncertain. This CDR3 has 16 residues. V was trimmed by 2 bases and J by 0 bases, leaving 8 bases between them. Germline V gene data show CDR1 as MNHEY and CDR2 as SMNVEV (reference sequence).

The chain carries TRBV28 and TRBJ2-5, with a possible D match to TRBD2 (6 bases). From germline, CDR1 is MDHEN and CDR2 SYDVKM. V gave up 5 bases and J gave up 7 bases, with 20 bases separating them. CDR3 length: 15 amino acids. In DNA form, the CDR3 reads TGTGCCAGCAGTGAGAGCGGCCCGACCGGGGGGACCCAGTACTTC. Residues: CASSESGPTGGTQYF.

This clonotype was seen only a few times. The J gene is TRBJ1-2, the V gene TRBV28, with D possibly matching TRBD1 (6 bases). With 6 bases removed from V and 3 bases from J, the gap between germline ends came to 14 bases. Per the germline V gene, CDR1 is MDHEN and CDR2 is SYDVKM. This CDR3 has 14 residues. CDR3 amino acids: CASSVDGGDYGYTF. In DNA form, the CDR3 reads TGTGCCAGCAGCGTAGATGGGGGCGACTATGGCTACACCTTC.